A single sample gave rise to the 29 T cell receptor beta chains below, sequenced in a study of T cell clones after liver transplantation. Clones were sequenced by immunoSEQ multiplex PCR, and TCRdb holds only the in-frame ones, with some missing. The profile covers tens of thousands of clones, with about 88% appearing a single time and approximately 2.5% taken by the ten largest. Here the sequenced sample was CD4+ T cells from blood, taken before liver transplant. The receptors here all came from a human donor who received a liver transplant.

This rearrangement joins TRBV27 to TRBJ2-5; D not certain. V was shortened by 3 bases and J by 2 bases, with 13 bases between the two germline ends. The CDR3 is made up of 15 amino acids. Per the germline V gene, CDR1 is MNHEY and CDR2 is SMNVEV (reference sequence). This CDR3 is CASSLTPTLQETQYF. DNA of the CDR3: TGTGCCAGCAGTTTGACCCCGACACTGCAAGAGACCCAGTACTTC.

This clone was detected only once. CDR3 coding DNA: TGTGCCAGCAGTGAACGGGGGTACGAGCAGTACTTC. Amino acid sequence: CASSERGYEQYF. The gene calls are TRBV2 and TRBJ2-7, with D tentatively TRBD2 (6 bases). Trimming stripped 2 bases from V and 4 bases from J, with 6 bases between. CDR3 length: 12 residues. Germline loops: CDR1 SNHLY, CDR2 FYNNEI.

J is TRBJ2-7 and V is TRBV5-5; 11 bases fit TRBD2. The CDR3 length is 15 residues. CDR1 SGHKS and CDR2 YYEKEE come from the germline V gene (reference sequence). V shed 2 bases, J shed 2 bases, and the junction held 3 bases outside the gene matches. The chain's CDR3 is CASSFSGRDTYEQYF. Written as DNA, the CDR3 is TGTGCCAGCAGCTTTAGCGGGAGGGACACCTACGAGCAGTACTTC. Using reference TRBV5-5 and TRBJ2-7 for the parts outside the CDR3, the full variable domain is DAGVTQSPTHLIKTRGQQVTLRCSPISGHKSVSWYQQVLGQGPQFIFQYYEKEERGRGNFPDRFSARQFPNYSSELNVNALLLGDSALYLCASSFSGRDTYEQYFGPGTRLTVT.

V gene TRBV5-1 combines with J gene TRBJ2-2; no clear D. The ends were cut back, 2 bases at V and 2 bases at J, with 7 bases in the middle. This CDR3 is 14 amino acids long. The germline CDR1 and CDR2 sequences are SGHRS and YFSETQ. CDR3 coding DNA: TGCGCCAGCAGCTTCGGTGATAACACCGGGGAGCTGTTTTTT. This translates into CASSFGDNTGELFF.

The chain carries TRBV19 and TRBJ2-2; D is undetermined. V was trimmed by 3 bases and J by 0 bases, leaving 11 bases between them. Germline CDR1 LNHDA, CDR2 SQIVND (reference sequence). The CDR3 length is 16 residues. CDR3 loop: CASSISPASNTGELFF. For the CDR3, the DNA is TGTGCCAGTAGTATTTCCCCAGCGTCGAACACCGGGGAGCTGTTTTTT.

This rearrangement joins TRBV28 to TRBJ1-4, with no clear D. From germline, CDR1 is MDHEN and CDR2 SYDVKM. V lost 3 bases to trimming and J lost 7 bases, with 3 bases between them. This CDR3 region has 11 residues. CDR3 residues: CASSFLEKLFF. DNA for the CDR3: TGTGCCAGCAGTTTCCTTGAAAAACTGTTTTTT.

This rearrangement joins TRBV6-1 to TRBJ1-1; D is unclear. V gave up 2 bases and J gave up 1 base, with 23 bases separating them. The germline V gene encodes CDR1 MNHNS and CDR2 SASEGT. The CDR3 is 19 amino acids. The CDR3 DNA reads TGTGCCAGCAGTGAATCGAACTTCGCAGGTACCTATTGGAACACTGAAGCTTTCTTT. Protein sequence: CASSESNFAGTYWNTEAFF.

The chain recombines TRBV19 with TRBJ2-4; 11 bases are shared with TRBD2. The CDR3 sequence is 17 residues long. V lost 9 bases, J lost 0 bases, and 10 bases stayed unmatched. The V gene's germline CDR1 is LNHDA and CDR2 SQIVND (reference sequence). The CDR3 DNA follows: TGTGCCAGCAAACGGGGGACTAGCGGTTTAGCCAAAAACATTCAGTACTTC. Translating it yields CASKRGTSGLAKNIQYF.

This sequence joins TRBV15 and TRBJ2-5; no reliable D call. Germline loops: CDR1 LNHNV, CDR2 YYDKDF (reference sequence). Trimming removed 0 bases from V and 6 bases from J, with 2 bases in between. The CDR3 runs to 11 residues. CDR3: CATSRDQTQYF. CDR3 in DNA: TGTGCCACCAGCAGAGATCAGACCCAGTACTTC.

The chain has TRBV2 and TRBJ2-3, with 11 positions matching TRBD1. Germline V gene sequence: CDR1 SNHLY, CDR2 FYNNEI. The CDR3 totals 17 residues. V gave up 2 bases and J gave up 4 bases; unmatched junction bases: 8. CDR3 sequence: CASSETAWTGGSDTQYF. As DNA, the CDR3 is TGTGCCAGCAGTGAAACGGCGTGGACAGGGGGCTCAGATACGCAGTATTTT.

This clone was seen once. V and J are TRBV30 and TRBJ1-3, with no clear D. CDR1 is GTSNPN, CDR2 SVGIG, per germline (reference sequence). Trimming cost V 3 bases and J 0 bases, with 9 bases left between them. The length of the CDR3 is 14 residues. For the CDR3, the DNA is TGTGCCTGGAGGACCGACCGCTCTGGAAACACCATATATTTT. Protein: CAWRTDRSGNTIYF.

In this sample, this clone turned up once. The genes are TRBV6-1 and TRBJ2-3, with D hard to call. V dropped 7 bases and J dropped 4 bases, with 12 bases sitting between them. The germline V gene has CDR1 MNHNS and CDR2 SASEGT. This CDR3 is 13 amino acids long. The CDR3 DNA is TGTGCCAGCACCCCTCCAGTGGCAGATACGCAGTATTTT. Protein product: CASTPPVADTQYF.

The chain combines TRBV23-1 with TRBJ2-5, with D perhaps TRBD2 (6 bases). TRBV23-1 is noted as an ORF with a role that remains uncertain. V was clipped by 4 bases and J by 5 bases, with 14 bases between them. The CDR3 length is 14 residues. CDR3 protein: CASSPGEDGETQYF. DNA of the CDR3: TGCGCCAGCAGTCCGGGGGAAGATGGGGAGACCCAGTACTTC.

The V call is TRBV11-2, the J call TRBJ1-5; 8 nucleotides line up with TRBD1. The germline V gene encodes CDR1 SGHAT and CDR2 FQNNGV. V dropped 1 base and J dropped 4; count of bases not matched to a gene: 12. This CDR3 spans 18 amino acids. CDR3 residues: CASSLAGTGLLRNQPQHF. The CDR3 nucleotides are TGTGCCAGCAGCTTAGCAGGGACAGGTTTGTTGAGGAATCAGCCCCAGCATTTT.

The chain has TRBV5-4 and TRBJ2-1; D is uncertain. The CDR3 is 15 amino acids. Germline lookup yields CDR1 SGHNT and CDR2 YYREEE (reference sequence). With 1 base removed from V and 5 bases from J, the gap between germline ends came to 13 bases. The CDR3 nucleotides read TGTGCCAGCAGCTTGCGGCCATACACAGACAATGAGCAGTTCTTC. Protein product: CASSLRPYTDNEQFF.

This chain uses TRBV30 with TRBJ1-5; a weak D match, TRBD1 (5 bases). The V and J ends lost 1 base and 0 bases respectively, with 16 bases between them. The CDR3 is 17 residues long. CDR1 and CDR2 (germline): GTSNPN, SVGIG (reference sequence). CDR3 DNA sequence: TGTGCCTGGAGTGCCTCGGCAGGGAAGCATAGCAATCAGCCCCAGCATTTT. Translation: CAWSASAGKHSNQPQHF.

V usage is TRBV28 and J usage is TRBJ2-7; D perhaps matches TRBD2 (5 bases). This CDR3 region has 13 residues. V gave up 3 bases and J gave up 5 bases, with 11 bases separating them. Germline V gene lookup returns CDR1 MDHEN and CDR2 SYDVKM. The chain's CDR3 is CASSFQTINEQYF. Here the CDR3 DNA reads TGTGCCAGCAGTTTCCAGACTATTAACGAGCAGTACTTC.

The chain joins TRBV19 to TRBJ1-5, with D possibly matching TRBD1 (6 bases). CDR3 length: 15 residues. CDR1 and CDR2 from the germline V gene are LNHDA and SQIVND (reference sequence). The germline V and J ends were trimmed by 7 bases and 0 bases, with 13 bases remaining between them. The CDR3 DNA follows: TGTGCCAGTAAGGGGGTCGCCGCTAGCAATCAGCCCCAGCATTTT. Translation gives CASKGVAASNQPQHF.

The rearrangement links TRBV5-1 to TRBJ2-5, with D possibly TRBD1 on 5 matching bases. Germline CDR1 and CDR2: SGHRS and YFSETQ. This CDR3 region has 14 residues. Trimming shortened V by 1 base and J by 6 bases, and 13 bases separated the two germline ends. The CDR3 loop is CASSLRPGLKTQYF. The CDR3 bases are TGCGCCAGCAGCTTGAGACCAGGGCTGAAGACCCAGTACTTC.

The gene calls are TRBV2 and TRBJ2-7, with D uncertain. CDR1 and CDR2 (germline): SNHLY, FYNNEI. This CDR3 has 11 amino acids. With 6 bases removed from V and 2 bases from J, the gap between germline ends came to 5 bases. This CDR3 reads CASRATYEQYF. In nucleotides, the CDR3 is TGTGCCAGCAGAGCGACCTACGAGCAGTACTTC.

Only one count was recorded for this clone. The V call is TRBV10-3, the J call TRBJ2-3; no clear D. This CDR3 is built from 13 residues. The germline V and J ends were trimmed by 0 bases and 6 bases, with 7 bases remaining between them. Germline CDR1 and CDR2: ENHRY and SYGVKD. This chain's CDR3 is CAISESTSDTQYF. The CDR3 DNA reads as TGTGCCATCAGTGAGTCAACCTCTGATACGCAGTATTTT.

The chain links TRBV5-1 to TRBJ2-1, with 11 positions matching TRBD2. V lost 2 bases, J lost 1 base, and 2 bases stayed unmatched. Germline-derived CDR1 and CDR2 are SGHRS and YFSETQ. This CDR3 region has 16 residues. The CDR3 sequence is CASSFIAGGSYNEQFF. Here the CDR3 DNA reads TGCGCCAGCAGCTTTATAGCGGGGGGGTCCTACAATGAGCAGTTCTTC.

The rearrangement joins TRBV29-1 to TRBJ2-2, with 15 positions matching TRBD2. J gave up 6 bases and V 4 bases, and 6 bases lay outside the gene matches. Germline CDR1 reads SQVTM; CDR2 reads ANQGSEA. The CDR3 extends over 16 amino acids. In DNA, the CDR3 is TGCAGCGTTGGGACTAGCGGGAGGGCCTCCCCCGGGGAGCTGTTTTTT. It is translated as CSVGTSGRASPGELFF.

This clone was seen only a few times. Written as DNA, the CDR3 is TGTGCCATGTCCTCGTTGGGGACACTAAACACCGGGGAGCTGTTTTTT. It specifies CAMSSLGTLNTGELFF. V and J are TRBV10-3 and TRBJ2-2; tentatively, D is TRBD1 (6 bases). Germline loops: CDR1 ENHRY, CDR2 SYGVKD. Trimming pared 9 bases from V and 2 bases from J, leaving 19 bases between. The CDR3 is 16 residues long.

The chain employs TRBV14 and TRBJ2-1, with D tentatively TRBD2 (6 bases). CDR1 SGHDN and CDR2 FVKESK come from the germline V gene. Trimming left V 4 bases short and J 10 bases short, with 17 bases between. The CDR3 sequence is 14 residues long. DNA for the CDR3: TGTGCCAGCAGCCCTTGGACTAACCCCTTCGAGCAGTTCTTC. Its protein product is CASSPWTNPFEQFF.

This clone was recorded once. The CDR3: CASSQAQTGQSNQPQHF. The CDR3 region has the DNA TGCGCCAGCAGCCAAGCTCAGACAGGGCAAAGCAATCAGCCCCAGCATTTT. The genes are TRBV4-1 and TRBJ1-5; TRBD1 matches at 7 bases. Germline V gene sequence: CDR1 MGHRA, CDR2 YSYEKL. With V trimmed by 1 base and J by 1 base, 7 bases remained unmatched. The CDR3 has 17 residues.

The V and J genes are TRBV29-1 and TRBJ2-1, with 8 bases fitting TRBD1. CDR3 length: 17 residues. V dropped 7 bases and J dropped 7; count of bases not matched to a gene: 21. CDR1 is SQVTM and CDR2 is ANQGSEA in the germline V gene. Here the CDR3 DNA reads TGCAGCGCCGCAGTAGGATCGGGTCAGGGGGCGCGTAATGAGCAGTTCTTC. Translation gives CSAAVGSGQGARNEQFF.

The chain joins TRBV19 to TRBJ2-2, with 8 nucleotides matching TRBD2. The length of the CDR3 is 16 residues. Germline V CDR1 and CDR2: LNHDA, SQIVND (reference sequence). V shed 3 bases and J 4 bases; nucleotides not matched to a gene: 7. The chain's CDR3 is CASSIIAGLSTGELFF. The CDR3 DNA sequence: TGTGCCAGTAGTATCATAGCGGGACTGAGCACCGGGGAGCTGTTTTTT.

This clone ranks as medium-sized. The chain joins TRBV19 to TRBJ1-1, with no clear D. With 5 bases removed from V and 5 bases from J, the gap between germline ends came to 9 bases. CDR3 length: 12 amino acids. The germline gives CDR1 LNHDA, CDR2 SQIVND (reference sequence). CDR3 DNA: TGTGCCAGTAGTTTTCTAGGAACTGAAGCTTTCTTT. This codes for CASSFLGTEAFF.